These 26 T cell receptor beta chains came from one sample sequenced in a study of OX40 agonist ivuxolimab in advanced cancers. Here immunoSEQ multiplex PCR was the method, and the copy in TCRdb shows in-frame clones only, minus some. Among under 20,000 clones listed, approximately 90% were seen once. This specimen was CD4+ or CD8+ T cells sorted from blood, taken in a trial of the OX40 agonist ivuxolimab. Receptors were obtained from an adult with an advanced solid tumor such as melanoma, head and neck, liver or kidney cancer.

This clone qualifies as medium-sized. The genes are TRBV25-1 and TRBJ2-3, with D possibly matching TRBD2 (5 bases). Germline loops: CDR1 MGHDK, CDR2 SYGVNS. This CDR3 has 14 amino acids. Trimming pared 6 bases from V and 3 bases from J, leaving 13 bases between. CDR3 in amino acids: CASRMAGFTDTQYF. For the CDR3, the DNA is TGTGCCAGCAGGATGGCGGGTTTTACAGATACGCAGTATTTT.

This chain links TRBV4-1 with TRBJ1-1, with a weak D call TRBD1 (6 bases). V was pared by 3 bases and J by 5 bases, with 13 bases between. This CDR3 spans 14 amino acids. CDR1 is MGHRA, CDR2 YSYEKL, per germline. The CDR3 here is CASSHLQGYTEAFF. The CDR3 DNA follows: TGCGCCAGCAGCCACCTACAGGGATATACTGAAGCTTTCTTT.

The gene calls are TRBV28 and TRBJ1-1; D remains unclear. V lost 10 bases to trimming and J lost 0 bases, with 9 bases between them. This CDR3 has 12 residues. Germline assignment: CDR1 MDHEN and CDR2 SYDVKM. This CDR3 is CATATLNTEAFF. In DNA form, the CDR3 reads TGTGCCACCGCGACCCTGAACACTGAAGCTTTCTTT.

V gene TRBV6-1 combines with J gene TRBJ1-5; maybe TRBD1 (5 bases). There are 14 residues in the CDR3. Germline V gene data show CDR1 as MNHNS and CDR2 as SASEGT. Trimming removed 5 bases at V and 5 bases at J, with 13 bases between. The CDR3 DNA reads TGTGCCAGCAGTCGGGACGGGGAGCATCAGCCCCAGCATTTT. Translating it yields CASSRDGEHQPQHF.

The chain is built from TRBV5-5 and TRBJ2-2; 8 nucleotides align to TRBD2. Germline lookup yields CDR1 SGHKS and CDR2 YYEKEE (reference sequence). The junction had 11 bases not matched to a gene; V was cut back by 5 bases and J by 5 bases. The CDR3 loop spans 16 amino acids. In nucleotides, the CDR3 is TGTGCCAGCAGTTTACGTACTAGCGGACCTACCGGGGAGCTGTTTTTT. Encoded protein: CASSLRTSGPTGELFF.

This sequence joins TRBV7-9 and TRBJ2-7; D not certain. The CDR3 contains 12 residues. The germline gives CDR1 SEHNR, CDR2 FQNEAQ (reference sequence). The ends were cut back, 5 bases at V and 3 bases at J, with 8 bases in the middle. The CDR3 here is CASSVGHYEQYF. As DNA, the CDR3 is TGTGCCAGCAGCGTCGGCCACTACGAGCAGTACTTC.

The V and J genes are TRBV28 and TRBJ1-6; 9 nucleotides align to TRBD1. The CDR3 consists of 14 residues. With V trimmed by 3 bases and J by 9 bases, 3 bases remained unmatched. Germline loops: CDR1 MDHEN, CDR2 SYDVKM. The CDR3 DNA is TGTGCCAGCAGTTTGGACAGGGGAGTTTCACCCCTCCACTTT. Encoded protein: CASSLDRGVSPLHF.

V gene TRBV19 combines with J gene TRBJ1-2, with D unclear. In germline, CDR1 is LNHDA, CDR2 SQIVND (reference sequence). CDR3 length equals 15 residues. Between the trimmed V and J ends, which lost 2 bases and 4 bases, there was a span of 14 bases. CDR3 residues: CASSISPESVYGYTF. As DNA, the CDR3 is TGTGCCAGTAGTATATCTCCGGAGTCTGTCTATGGCTACACCTTC.

Points on this clone: The DNA is left out, because the CDR3 cannot be placed on it with certainty; the CDR3 is given as TCRdb lists it. The CDR3 sequence: CASSILVEAETQYF. The chain is built from TRBV7-9 and TRBJ2-5; the table's TRBD2 call for D was not verified on the DNA. The CDR3 numbers 14 amino acids, ends counted. Germline V gene lookup returns CDR1 SEHNR and CDR2 FQNEAQ (reference sequence).

For this clone: This likely traces to a read error, being one base from a far larger clone. This chain joins TRBV5-2 and TRBJ2-1; the table's D call, TRBD2, was not checked against the DNA. TRBV5-2 is a listed pseudogene. The length of the CDR3 is 16 residues. The CDR3 coding sequence is TGTGCCAGCAGCCAAGAGTTAACGGGAGGGCAGGATGAGCAGTTCTTC. This translates into CASSQELTGGQDEQFF.

This clone is termed large (0.1 to 1%). The chain carries TRBV7-9 and TRBJ1-1, with TRBD1 identical over 7 bases. Germline V CDR1 and CDR2: SEHNR, FQNEAQ (reference sequence). The CDR3 runs to 16 residues. Losses at the gene ends were 5 bases for V and 1 base for J; bases not matched to a gene: 10. The CDR3 DNA follows: TGTGCCAGCAGCCAGTCGACAGGGTCAGGGAACACTGAAGCTTTCTTT. Its protein is CASSQSTGSGNTEAFF.

The CDR3 loop reads CASSLRQATYNEQFF. The CDR3 region has the DNA TGTGCCAGCAGTTTAAGGCAGGCGACTTACAATGAGCAGTTCTTC. The rearrangement links TRBV28 to TRBJ2-1, with D unclear. V lost 2 bases and J 4 bases, leaving 12 bases between the germline ends. CDR1 MDHEN and CDR2 SYDVKM come from the germline V gene. The CDR3 sequence is 15 residues long. The whole variable domain, filled in from reference TRBV28 and TRBJ2-1, reads DVKVTQSSRYLVKRTGEKVFLECVQDMDHENMFWYRQDPGLGLRLIYFSYDVKMKEKGDIPEGYSVSREKKERFSLILESASTNQTSMYLCASSLRQATYNEQFFGPGTRLTVL.

This chain joins TRBV27 and TRBJ1-4; 8 positions match TRBD1. The V and J ends lost 2 bases and 7 bases, in that order; junction bases with no gene match: 9. The CDR3 runs 16 residues. Germline V lookup: CDR1 MNHEY, CDR2 SMNVEV (reference sequence). This chain's CDR3 is CASSLAGTGGVEKLFF. In DNA form, the CDR3 reads TGTGCCAGCAGTTTAGCCGGGACAGGTGGGGTTGAAAAACTGTTTTTT.

This clone occurred once. The rearrangement links TRBV12-5 to TRBJ2-3, with a weak D call TRBD2 (5 bases). The CDR3 consists of 15 residues. Germline CDR1 LGHNT, CDR2 FRNRAP. V lost 0 bases and J lost 5, with 12 bases in between. CDR3 protein: CASGLVRPGKDTQYF. The CDR3 DNA follows: TGTGCTAGTGGTTTGGTGAGACCCGGGAAAGATACGCAGTATTTT.

The rearrangement joins TRBV7-2 to TRBJ2-7, with 7 bases aligning to TRBD2. CDR1 is SGHTA, CDR2 FQGNSA, per germline. V shed 5 bases and J 3 bases; nucleotides not matched to a gene: 4. The CDR3 has 13 residues. DNA for the CDR3: TGTGCCAGCAGCCCGGGACTACTCTACGAGCAGTACTTC. This sequence encodes CASSPGLLYEQYF. The whole variable domain, filled in from reference TRBV7-2 and TRBJ2-7, reads GAGVSQSPSNKVTEKGKDVELRCDPISGHTALYWYRQSLGQGLEFLIYFQGNSAPDKSGLPSDRFSAERTGGSVSTLTIQRTQQEDSAVYLCASSPGLLYEQYFGPGTRLTVT.

The chain recombines TRBV4-1 with TRBJ2-7, with a possible D match to TRBD1 (6 bases). Trimming left V 2 bases short and J 4 bases short, with 15 bases between. There are 15 residues in the CDR3. Per the germline V gene, CDR1 is MGHRA and CDR2 is YSYEKL. The CDR3 reads CASSQKTGRGYEQYF. As DNA, the CDR3 is TGCGCCAGCAGCCAAAAGACAGGAAGGGGATACGAGCAGTACTTC.

The rearrangement joins TRBV4-1 to TRBJ2-5; D is unclear. Per germline, CDR1 MGHRA and CDR2 YSYEKL. The CDR3 sequence is 14 residues long. Trimming shortened V by 0 bases and J by 4 bases, and 9 bases separated the two germline ends. CDR3 nucleotides: TGCGCCAGCAGCCAAGAACTGATAGGAGAGACCCAGTACTTC. As protein: CASSQELIGETQYF.

This sequence joins TRBV7-9 and TRBJ1-2; maybe TRBD1 (5 bases). This CDR3 is built from 14 residues. V was shortened by 2 bases and J by 8 bases, with 15 bases between the two germline ends. In germline, CDR1 is SEHNR, CDR2 FQNEAQ (reference sequence). The CDR3 loop reads CASSLRGLAEGYTF. The CDR3 region has the DNA TGTGCCAGCAGCTTAAGGGGCCTTGCGGAGGGCTACACCTTC.

The chain employs TRBV6-5 and TRBJ2-1; tentatively, D is TRBD1 or TRBD2 (7 bases each). CDR1 and CDR2 (germline): MNHEY, SVGAGI. The CDR3 consists of 16 residues. Trimming left V 6 bases short and J 2 bases short, with 17 bases between. CDR3 amino acids: CASRYGEGATYNEQFF. The CDR3 DNA reads TGTGCCAGCAGGTACGGGGAGGGGGCCACCTACAATGAGCAGTTCTTC.

This clone was seen once. This chain connects TRBV27 to TRBJ2-2; TRBD1 agrees at 9 bases. The trim removed 4 bases at V and 5 bases at J, leaving 5 bases unmatched. From germline, CDR1 is MNHEY and CDR2 SMNVEV (reference sequence). The CDR3 totals 15 residues. CDR3 sequence (DNA): TGTGCCAGCAGTTCCGGGACAGGGCGGACCGGGGAGCTGTTTTTT. Translation gives CASSSGTGRTGELFF.

The CDR3 nucleotides read TGTGCCAGCAGTGAAGCGGGCAACTCCTACGAGCAGTACTTC. It is translated as CASSEAGNSYEQYF. The chain is built from TRBV6-1 and TRBJ2-7, with D uncertain. Trimming left V 0 bases short and J 0 bases short, with 6 bases between. Germline CDR1 is MNHNS and CDR2 is SASEGT. The CDR3 runs 14 residues.

V and J are TRBV7-9 and TRBJ2-7, with D possibly matching TRBD1 (5 bases). Trimming removed 4 bases at V and 5 bases at J, with 6 bases between. The CDR3 runs 11 residues. Germline V gene lookup returns CDR1 SEHNR and CDR2 FQNEAQ (reference sequence). The CDR3 sequence is CASSSGNEQYF. CDR3 nucleotides: TGTGCCAGCAGCTCAGGGAACGAGCAGTACTTC.

The chain is built from TRBV27 and TRBJ2-1; a weak D match, TRBD2 (5 bases). CDR1 and CDR2 from the germline V gene are MNHEY and SMNVEV (reference sequence). The V and J ends lost 4 bases and 4 bases respectively, with 8 bases between them. The CDR3 consists of 13 residues. For the CDR3, the DNA is TGTGCCAGCAGTTACCGGGGTTACAATGAGCAGTTCTTC. This translates into CASSYRGYNEQFF.

As concerns this clone: Additional DNA sequences in this sample encode the identical CDR3. This sequence joins TRBV5-5 and TRBJ2-7, with 7 bases that match TRBD1. V was pared by 0 bases and J by 3 bases, with 6 bases of the junction left unmatched. Germline-derived CDR1 and CDR2 are SGHKS and YYEKEE (reference sequence). This CDR3 spans 15 amino acids. This CDR3 reads CASSLVIAGGYEQYF. CDR3 DNA sequence: TGTGCCAGCAGCTTGGTGATCGCAGGGGGCTACGAGCAGTACTTC.

The chain couples TRBV7-6 to TRBJ1-1, with D unresolved. Germline V gives CDR1 SGHVS, CDR2 FNYEAQ. CDR3 length: 14 residues. V lost 5 bases and J lost 3, with 13 bases in between. The CDR3 nucleotides read TGTGCCAGCAGCATACTTAAGGGCGACACTGAAGCTTTCTTT. Amino acids: CASSILKGDTEAFF.

The rearrangement joins TRBV6-1 to TRBJ2-3, with 10 bases matching TRBD2. The length of the CDR3 is 16 residues. Germline CDR1 is MNHNS and CDR2 is SASEGT. The J segment lost 7 bases and the V segment lost 2 bases, leaving 9 bases of the junction unmatched. CDR3 nucleotide sequence: TGTGCCAGCAGTGAATATTACAGCGGGGGGGAGAATACGCAGTATTTT. It specifies CASSEYYSGGENTQYF.